This TCR beta chain was sequenced for a study of shared clonotypes between healthy human individuals. Trimming took off 5 bases at V and 3 bases at J, with 5 bases between the two ends. Germline V gene sequence: CDR1 ENHRY, CDR2 SYGVKD. The CDR3 is made up of 11 amino acids. Notes on this clone: The target antigen is unknown. Other DNA sequences in this sample translate to the same CDR3.

Positively selected for CCR7, the CD45RO-negative cells used as naive CD8 cells excluded terminally differentiated effector memory CD45RA+ cells. Template for every sorted-subset replicate PCR totaled 150 to 250 ng DNA, 25,000 to 35,000 T cell genomes. Repertoires were generated with immunoSEQ multiplex PCR, while TCRdb's copy carries only in-frame clones and drops some. The data contain around 1,900,000 clones, over 85% of them seen just once; the ten biggest clones take up around 1.7%. Overall study findings and caveats: What naive subsets generally showed was a larger estimated richness than memory subsets showed.

The chain employs TRBV10-3 and TRBJ2-7, with D hard to call. The sample taken for sequencing was naive CD8+ T cells from PBMCs. The clonotype originates from a man aged 18 to 29 in good health. Some clones in this sample may be carry-over from other donors' samples. DNA for the CDR3: TGTGCCATCAGTTCCAGCTACGAGCAGTACTTC. It encodes CAISSSYEQYF.